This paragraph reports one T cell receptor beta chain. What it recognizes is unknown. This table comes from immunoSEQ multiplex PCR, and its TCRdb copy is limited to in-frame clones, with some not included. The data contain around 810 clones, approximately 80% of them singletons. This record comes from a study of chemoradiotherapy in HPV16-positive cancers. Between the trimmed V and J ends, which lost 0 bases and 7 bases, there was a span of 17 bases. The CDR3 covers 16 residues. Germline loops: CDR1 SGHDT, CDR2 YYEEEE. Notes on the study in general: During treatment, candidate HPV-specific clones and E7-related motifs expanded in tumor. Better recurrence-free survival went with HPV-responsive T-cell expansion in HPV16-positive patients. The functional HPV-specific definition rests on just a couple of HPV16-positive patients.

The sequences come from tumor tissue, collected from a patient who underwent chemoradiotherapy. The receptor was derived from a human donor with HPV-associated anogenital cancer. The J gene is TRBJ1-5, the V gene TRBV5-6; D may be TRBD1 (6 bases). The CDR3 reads CASSLAGLGAVQPQHF. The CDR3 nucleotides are TGTGCCAGCAGCTTGGCCGGGTTGGGGGCGGTGCAGCCCCAGCATTTT.